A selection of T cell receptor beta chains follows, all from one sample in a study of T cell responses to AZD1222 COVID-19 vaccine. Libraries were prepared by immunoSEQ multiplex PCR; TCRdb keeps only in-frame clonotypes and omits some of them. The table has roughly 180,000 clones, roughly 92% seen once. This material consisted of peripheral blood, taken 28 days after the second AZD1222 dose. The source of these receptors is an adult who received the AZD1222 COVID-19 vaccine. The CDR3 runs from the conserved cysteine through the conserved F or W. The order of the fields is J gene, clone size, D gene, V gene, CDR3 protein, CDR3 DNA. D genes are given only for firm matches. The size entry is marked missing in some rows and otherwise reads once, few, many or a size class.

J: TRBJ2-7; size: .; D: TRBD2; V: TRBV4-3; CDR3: CASSQVAPSGGSSYEQYF; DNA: TGCGCCAGCAGCCAAGTGGCGCCTTCCGGGGGGTCGTCCTACGAGCAGTACTTC
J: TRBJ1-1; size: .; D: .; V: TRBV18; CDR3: CASLKGVGGTEAFF; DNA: TGTGCCAGCTTAAAAGGGGTGGGCGGCACTGAAGCTTTCTTT
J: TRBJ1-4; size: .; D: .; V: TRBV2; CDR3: CASSESGREKLFF; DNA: TGTGCCAGCAGTGAATCGGGACGGGAAAAACTGTTTTTT
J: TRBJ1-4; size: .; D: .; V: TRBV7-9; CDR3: CASSLTFEKLFF; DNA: TGTGCCAGCAGCCTGACTTTTGAAAAACTGTTTTTT
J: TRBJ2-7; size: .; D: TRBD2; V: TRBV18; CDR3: CASSGLAGVFTSYEQYF; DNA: TGTGCCAGCTCTGGACTAGCGGGGGTCTTTACTTCCTACGAGCAGTACTTC
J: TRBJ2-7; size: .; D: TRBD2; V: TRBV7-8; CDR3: CASSLTGTSGSYEQYF; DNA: TGTGCCAGCAGCTTAACCGGGACTAGCGGCTCCTACGAGCAGTACTTC
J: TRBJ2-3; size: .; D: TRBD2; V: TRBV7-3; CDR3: CASSPLGLAGGRTDTQYF; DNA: TGTGCCAGCAGCCCCCTTGGGCTAGCGGGGGGCCGCACAGATACGCAGTATTTT
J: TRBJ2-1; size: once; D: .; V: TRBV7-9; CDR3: CASSPRREGRSYNEQFF; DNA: TGTGCCAGCAGCCCTAGGAGAGAGGGGCGATCCTACAATGAGCAGTTCTTC
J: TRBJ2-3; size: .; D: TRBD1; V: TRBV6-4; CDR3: CASSTGTGADTQYF; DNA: TGTGCCAGCAGTACCGGGACAGGGGCAGATACGCAGTATTTT
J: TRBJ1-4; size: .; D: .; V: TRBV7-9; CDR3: CASSLVGAGGKNEKLFF; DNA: TGTGCCAGCAGCTTAGTTGGAGCTGGGGGAAAAAATGAAAAACTGTTTTTT